The clone carrying this T cell receptor (beta chain) was seen a handful of times. The data stem from a study of patients and donors after allogeneic stem cell transplantation. V lost 7 bases to trimming and J lost 6 bases; unmatched junction nucleotides: 8. This CDR3 spans 14 amino acids. TCRdb reprocessed the RT-PCR reads with MiXCR, giving one entry per CDR3 protein. Of about 960,000 distinct CDR3 sequences listed, more than 15% are singletons. The specimen was blood, either unsorted or a sorted T cell fraction (not recorded which). The chain carries TRBV12-3 or TRBV12-4 and TRBJ1-4; 7 positions match TRBD1. The origin of this receptor is a human donor who was either an allogeneic HSCT recipient or a stem cell or donor lymphocyte infusion donor (not recorded which). It is not recorded whose cells these are; they may come from a transplant donor. CDR3 amino acids: CASTRTGRDEKLFF. CDR3 nucleotide sequence: TGTGCCAGCACTAGGACAGGTCGAGATGAAAAACTGTTTTTT.